Here is one TCR beta chain with its context. Between the trimmed V and J ends, which lost 0 bases and 0 bases, there was a span of 12 bases. The CDR3 is 18 amino acids. Germline CDR1 reads LNHNV; CDR2 reads YYDKDF (reference sequence). Unique molecular identifiers were used in preparing the TCRbeta library. TCRdb ran MiXCR on the PCR reads and lists one entry per CDR3 protein. The sample has fewer than 550,000 distinct CDR3 sequences, approximately 10% seen once; the top ten hold 14%. The source of the sample is a study of T-cell reconstitution after alpha-beta-depleted transplantation in children. This chain uses TRBV15 with TRBJ2-6; perhaps D is TRBD1 or TRBD2 (5 bases each). Sequencing was performed on PBMCs, mostly from graft donor cells, taken 180 days after TCRalphabeta/CD19-depleted stem cell transplant. The sequence was collected from a female patient younger than 10 who had a stem cell transplant for aplastic anemia, so the T cells may come from the graft donor. The DNA of the CDR3 is TGTGCCACCAGCAGAGATTCGGGGCAGTTCTCTGGGGCCAACGTCCTGACTTTC. Protein product: CATSRDSGQFSGANVLTF.